This TCR beta chain stems from a study of T cells in Graves' hyperthyroidism and ophthalmopathy. On the study more broadly: Peripheral blood was secured at the point of initial diagnosis, before any treatment.

TCR beta CDR3 regions were amplified from RNA. An initial round of RT-PCR targeting the TCR CDR3 relied on the HTBI primer set. MiXCR, applied by TCRdb to the multiplex PCR reads, yields one record per CDR3 protein. This table has around 760,000 distinct CDR3 sequences, around a third appearing once. CDR1 is SEHNR, CDR2 FQNEAQ, per germline (reference sequence). Trimming took 6 bases from V and 5 from J, leaving 10 bases between them. The CDR3 consists of 12 residues. Newly diagnosed hyperthyroidism, duration under 2 months, in patients aged 18 to 65. This chain joins TRBV7-9 and TRBJ1-2; the D is unclear. Input material: blood. The sequence came from a woman aged 40 to 49 with Graves' hyperthyroidism. This CDR3 reads CASSFALYGYTF. The CDR3 coding sequence is TGTGCCAGCAGTTTTGCACTATATGGCTACACCTTC.